A selection of T cell receptor beta chains follows, all from one sample in a study of T cell responses to AZD1222 COVID-19 vaccine. Using immunoSEQ multiplex PCR, the repertoire was profiled, and TCRdb retains in-frame clones only, with some absent. The sample contains over 85,000 clones, about 89% of which appear only once. The starting material was peripheral blood, obtained on day 0 of AZD1222 vaccination. The source of these receptors is an adult in good health. CDR3s include the opening cysteine and the closing phenylalanine or tryptophan. A D gene is named only where the DNA matches it firmly. Not every row has a clone size; where given, it reads once, few, many or a size class.

V,size,D,J,CDR3,DNA
TRBV4-1,-,TRBD2,TRBJ2-5,CASSQAGLAGSAQYF,TGCGCCAGCAGCCAGGCGGGACTAGCGGGGTCGGCCCAGTACTTC
TRBV2,-,TRBD1,TRBJ1-1,CASSPGQLPEAFF,TGTGCCAGCAGTCCGGGACAGCTCCCTGAAGCTTTCTTT
TRBV10-3,-,-,TRBJ1-1,CAISSGAGSSFMNTEAFF,TGTGCCATCAGCTCAGGGGCAGGCTCCTCTTTCATGAACACTGAAGCTTTCTTT
TRBV11-2,-,TRBD2,TRBJ2-7,CASSGASLADYEQYF,TGTGCCAGCAGCGGTGCTTCACTAGCGGACTACGAGCAGTACTTC
TRBV19,once,-,TRBJ2-7,CASSTSLLSYEQYF,TGTGCCAGTAGTACCTCCTTACTATCCTACGAGCAGTACTTC
TRBV18,-,-,TRBJ2-3,CASSPPVSDTQYF,TGTGCCAGCTCACCACCGGTCTCAGATACGCAGTATTTT
TRBV7-6,-,TRBD2,TRBJ2-3,CASSAGLAGAADTQYF,TGTGCCAGCAGCGCGGGACTAGCGGGGGCGGCAGATACGCAGTATTTT
TRBV3-1/TRBV3-2,-,-,TRBJ1-3,CASSPRDSGNTIYF,TGTGCCAGCAGCCCTCGGGATTCTGGAAACACCATATATTTT
TRBV5-4,-,-,TRBJ1-2,CAGSSKGDLYGYTF,TGTGCCGGCAGCTCAAAGGGGGATCTCTATGGCTACACCTTC
TRBV4-3,-,TRBD1,TRBJ1-6,CASSQVNRGMDSPLHF,TGCGCCAGCAGCCAAGTTAACAGGGGCATGGATTCACCCCTCCACTTT
TRBV2,-,-,TRBJ2-1,CASNQYRDPLYNEQFF,TGTGCCAGCAACCAATACAGGGATCCTCTCTACAATGAGCAGTTCTTC
TRBV19,once,-,TRBJ2-7,CASSRAMTYEQYF,TGTGCCAGTAGTCGGGCCATGACCTACGAGCAGTACTTC
TRBV7-9,-,-,TRBJ2-1,CASSLGEQFF,TGTGCCAGCAGCTTAGGTGAGCAGTTCTTC
TRBV7-3,-,TRBD2,TRBJ2-1,CASSPGTSGGDEQFF,TGTGCCAGCAGCCCCGGGACTAGCGGGGGGGATGAGCAGTTCTTC
TRBV6-6,-,TRBD2,TRBJ2-7,CASSYSTSVSEQYF,TGTGCCAGCAGTTACTCAACTAGCGTAAGCGAGCAGTACTTC
TRBV6-6,-,TRBD1,TRBJ1-5,CASSNRQGDYQPQHF,TGTGCCAGCAGTAACCGACAGGGCGATTATCAGCCCCAGCATTTT
TRBV28,-,-,TRBJ1-5,CASSLLKGPGNQPQHF,TGTGCCAGCAGTTTGTTGAAGGGGCCGGGCAATCAGCCCCAGCATTTT
TRBV9,once,TRBD2,TRBJ2-5,CASSPEPGLAGGGETQYF,TGTGCCAGCAGCCCCGAACCGGGACTAGCGGGGGGTGGAGAGACCCAGTACTTC
TRBV11-1,-,-,TRBJ2-7,CASSLGADYEQYF,TGTGCCAGCAGCCTCGGGGCTGACTACGAGCAGTACTTC
TRBV6-2/TRBV6-3,-,-,TRBJ2-2,CASSFFTGELFF,TGTGCCAGCAGTTTTTTCACCGGGGAGCTGTTTTTT
TRBV4-3,once,-,TRBJ1-5,CASSQKFRGSQPQHF,TGCGCCAGCAGCCAAAAGTTCCGGGGGAGTCAGCCCCAGCATTTT
TRBV3-1/TRBV3-2,-,-,TRBJ1-4,CASSQDGWEKLFF,TGTGCCAGCAGCCAAGACGGTTGGGAAAAACTGTTTTTT
TRBV5-4,-,-,TRBJ2-1,CASSTGLRGNNEQFF,TGTGCCAGCAGCACCGGACTCCGCGGAAACAATGAGCAGTTCTTC
TRBV28,-,TRBD1,TRBJ1-6,CASSSTGSSYNSPLHF,TGTGCCAGCAGCTCGACAGGGAGCTCCTATAATTCACCCCTCCACTTT
TRBV7-2,-,-,TRBJ1-3,CASSLASLGQHYGNTIYF,TGTGCCAGCAGCTTAGCGTCCCTTGGACAGCACTATGGAAACACCATATATTTT
TRBV7-2,-,-,TRBJ1-2,CASSLQGRYGYTF,TGTGCCAGCAGCCTACAGGGTCGGTATGGCTACACCTTC
TRBV7-2,-,-,TRBJ1-6,CASSLTFRDSPLHF,TGTGCCAGCAGCTTGACATTTAGGGATTCACCCCTCCACTTT
TRBV5-1,-,TRBD1,TRBJ2-5,CASSPETGVGQETQYF,TGCGCCAGCAGCCCCGAGACAGGGGTTGGGCAAGAGACCCAGTACTTC
TRBV5-5,-,TRBD2,TRBJ2-7,CASSSLFSGTEYEQYF,TGTGCCAGCAGCTCTTTGTTTAGCGGGACGGAGTACGAGCAGTACTTC
TRBV28,-,TRBD1,TRBJ1-2,CASSLGQGYYGYTF,TGTGCCAGCAGTTTAGGACAGGGATACTATGGCTACACCTTC
TRBV2,few,-,TRBJ2-4,CASSGLGRGDIQYF,TGTGCCAGCAGTGGACTAGGAAGGGGGGACATTCAGTACTTC
TRBV7-8,-,TRBD2,TRBJ2-7,CASSLRGGRSYEQYF,TGTGCCAGCAGTTTGAGGGGAGGGCGCTCCTACGAGCAGTACTTC
TRBV2,-,TRBD2,TRBJ2-1,CASRGFGTSGSWNEQFF,TGTGCCAGCAGGGGATTCGGGACTAGCGGGAGTTGGAATGAGCAGTTCTTC
TRBV30,-,TRBD2,TRBJ2-1,CAWSVRGSPHNEQFF,TGTGCCTGGAGTGTCCGCGGGAGTCCCCACAATGAGCAGTTCTTC
TRBV7-2,-,-,TRBJ1-6,CASSFLTNSPLHF,TGTGCCAGCAGCTTCTTGACAAATTCACCCCTCCACTTT
TRBV6-1,-,-,TRBJ2-7,CASSEAPGPYEQYF,TGTGCCAGCAGTGAAGCGCCTGGGCCCTACGAGCAGTACTTC
TRBV29-1,-,TRBD2,TRBJ2-1,CSVEDHGGGPYNEQFF,TGCAGCGTTGAAGATCATGGCGGGGGACCCTACAATGAGCAGTTCTTC
TRBV19,-,-,TRBJ1-2,CASNDPGRSYGYTF,TGTGCCAGTAATGACCCAGGAAGGAGCTATGGCTACACCTTC
TRBV28,-,-,TRBJ2-7,CASSLSGGEQYF,TGTGCCAGCAGTTTATCAGGAGGTGAGCAGTACTTC
TRBV3-1/TRBV3-2,once,TRBD1,TRBJ1-2,CASSHPDRANGYTF,TGTGCCAGCAGCCACCCGGACAGGGCGAATGGCTACACCTTC
TRBV9,-,TRBD1,TRBJ1-4,CASSASGTGSEKLFF,TGTGCCAGCAGCGCCAGTGGGACAGGGAGTGAAAAACTGTTTTTT
TRBV7-2,-,TRBD2,TRBJ2-5,CASSRQDLAGRETQYF,TGTGCCAGCAGCCGCCAGGATCTAGCGGGACGAGAGACCCAGTACTTC
TRBV7-3,-,TRBD2,TRBJ2-2,CASSPSGANTGELFF,TGTGCCAGCAGCCCCAGCGGGGCCAACACCGGGGAGCTGTTTTTT
TRBV2,-,-,TRBJ1-2,CASSESGGYTF,TGTGCCAGCAGTGAGTCCGGGGGCTACACCTTC
TRBV4-3,-,TRBD2,TRBJ2-3,CASSQVTPFLAGGHKTSDTQYF,TGCGCCAGCAGCCAAGTAACCCCCTTTTTAGCGGGGGGACATAAGACCTCAGATACGCAGTATTTT
TRBV5-1,-,-,TRBJ1-2,CASSLALNGGYTF,TGCGCCAGCAGCTTGGCTTTGAATGGAGGCTACACCTTC
TRBV7-9,-,TRBD1,TRBJ1-5,CASSAGQGDYQPQHF,TGTGCCAGCAGCGCCGGACAGGGGGATTATCAGCCCCAGCATTTT
TRBV6-2/TRBV6-3,-,-,TRBJ1-4,CASSYVLGVSLTNEKLFF,TGTGCCAGCAGTTACGTACTGGGCGTCTCTCTAACTAATGAAAAACTGTTTTTT
TRBV18,-,TRBD1,TRBJ1-1,CASSPPQGDTEAFF,TGTGCCAGCTCACCGCCACAGGGGGACACTGAAGCTTTCTTT
TRBV14,-,-,TRBJ2-2,CASSPLDGSNTGELFF,TGTGCCAGCAGCCCCCTTGATGGTTCAAACACCGGGGAGCTGTTTTTT
TRBV6-5,few,-,TRBJ1-2,CASRQTVNYGYTF,TGTGCCAGCAGACAAACAGTTAACTATGGCTACACCTTC